These T cell receptor beta chains were read from a single sample in a study of OX40 agonist ivuxolimab in advanced cancers. Measured with immunoSEQ multiplex PCR; TCRdb has only the in-frame clones, and not every one. The data show about 82,000 clones, approximately 86% seen once. The sample in question was CD4+ or CD8+ T cells sorted from blood, obtained in a trial of the OX40 agonist ivuxolimab. The receptors were sampled from an adult with an advanced solid tumor such as melanoma, head and neck, liver or kidney cancer. CDR3s include the opening cysteine and the closing phenylalanine or tryptophan. Each record gives: D gene, V gene, clone size, J gene, CDR3 DNA, CDR3 protein. D genes are given only for firm matches. Rows give clone size only sometimes, using once, few, many, or a class for an expanded clone.

.,TRBV28,.,TRBJ2-1,TGTGCCAGCAGTTTCGGGGGTAATACCTACAATGAGCAGTTCTTC,CASSFGGNTYNEQFF
.,TRBV4-1,.,TRBJ1-1,TGCGCCAGCAGCGACACTAGGGGCGGTCACACTGAAGCTTTCTTT,CASSDTRGGHTEAFF
.,TRBV27,.,TRBJ1-2,TGTGCCAGCAGGCCAGACAGGAACTATGGCTACACCTTC,CASRPDRNYGYTF
.,TRBV5-6,.,TRBJ1-3,TGTGCCAGCAGCTACGGACCGTCTGGAAACACCATATATTTT,CASSYGPSGNTIYF
.,TRBV5-1,.,TRBJ2-1,TGCGCCAGCAGCTTGACCCCGGGCCACTACAATGAGCAGTTCTTC,CASSLTPGHYNEQFF
.,TRBV21-1,.,TRBJ2-7,TGTGCCAGCATCCCCTCATACGAGCAGTACTTC,CASIPSYEQYF
.,TRBV21-1,.,TRBJ2-7,TGTGCCAGCAGCAAAGGGGGACGAGACTACGAGCAGTACTTC,CASSKGGRDYEQYF
.,TRBV11-2,.,TRBJ2-3,TGTGCCAGCAGCTTAGATGCCCTACTCGTCACAGATACGCAGTATTTT,CASSLDALLVTDTQYF
.,TRBV27,.,TRBJ1-2,TGTGCCAGCAGTTCCCCCGACAGGTGGTTCGATGGCTACACCTTC,CASSSPDRWFDGYTF
.,TRBV6-5,.,TRBJ2-7,TGTGCCAGCAGTTGGAGGCTAGCCGCCTACGAGCAGTACTTC,CASSWRLAAYEQYF
TRBD2,TRBV10-1,.,TRBJ2-1,TGCGCCAGCAGTCGGGGACTAGCGGAAAACAATGAGCAGTTCTTC,CASSRGLAENNEQFF
TRBD1,TRBV5-1,.,TRBJ1-2,TGCGCCAGCAGCTACCAGGCCGACAGGGGGTATGGCTACACCTTC,CASSYQADRGYGYTF
TRBD2,TRBV7-2,once,TRBJ2-1,TGTGCCAGCAGCCCTGGACTAGCGGAGATCTTC,CASSPGLAEIF
.,TRBV2,few,TRBJ1-2,TGTGCCAGCAGTGAAGCAGGGGATGGCTACACCTTC,CASSEAGDGYTF
.,TRBV2,.,TRBJ1-1,TGTGCCAGCAGTGATGGTCTCATGAACACTGAAGCTTTCTTT,CASSDGLMNTEAFF
.,TRBV7-2,.,TRBJ1-1,TGTGCCAGCACCATAGGGGGGGGGAACACTGAAGCTTTCTTT,CASTIGGGNTEAFF
.,TRBV19,.,TRBJ2-5,TGTGCCAGTAAGTATTATGTGGCAGCTTTCCAAGAGACCCAGTACTTC,CASKYYVAAFQETQYF
TRBD1,TRBV10-2,once,TRBJ1-2,TGCGCCAGCAGTGAGCGAGGGACAGGGGGGGCCTATGGCTACACCTTC,CASSERGTGGAYGYTF
TRBD1,TRBV19,.,TRBJ1-5,TGTGCCACAGGGGGCGTCGGGCAGCCCCAGCATTTT,CATGGVGQPQHF
.,TRBV6-1,.,TRBJ2-7,TGTGCCAGCAGTGAGACATCTCCCTACGAGCAGTACTTC,CASSETSPYEQYF
TRBD1,TRBV6-4,few,TRBJ1-2,TGTGCCAGCAGTCCCATCGAGGGGGCAGGGGGCTACACCTTC,CASSPIEGAGGYTF
.,TRBV27,.,TRBJ2-5,TGTGCCAGCAGTTTAAAAATCGGAGAGACCCAGTACTTC,CASSLKIGETQYF
.,TRBV19,.,TRBJ1-5,TGTGCCAGTAGTATGGGTAGGCCCTCGAGCAATCAGCCCCAGCATTTT,CASSMGRPSSNQPQHF
TRBD2,TRBV19,once,TRBJ2-3,TGTGCCAGTAGTATACTAGCGGGAGTCCCAGATACGCAGTATTTT,CASSILAGVPDTQYF